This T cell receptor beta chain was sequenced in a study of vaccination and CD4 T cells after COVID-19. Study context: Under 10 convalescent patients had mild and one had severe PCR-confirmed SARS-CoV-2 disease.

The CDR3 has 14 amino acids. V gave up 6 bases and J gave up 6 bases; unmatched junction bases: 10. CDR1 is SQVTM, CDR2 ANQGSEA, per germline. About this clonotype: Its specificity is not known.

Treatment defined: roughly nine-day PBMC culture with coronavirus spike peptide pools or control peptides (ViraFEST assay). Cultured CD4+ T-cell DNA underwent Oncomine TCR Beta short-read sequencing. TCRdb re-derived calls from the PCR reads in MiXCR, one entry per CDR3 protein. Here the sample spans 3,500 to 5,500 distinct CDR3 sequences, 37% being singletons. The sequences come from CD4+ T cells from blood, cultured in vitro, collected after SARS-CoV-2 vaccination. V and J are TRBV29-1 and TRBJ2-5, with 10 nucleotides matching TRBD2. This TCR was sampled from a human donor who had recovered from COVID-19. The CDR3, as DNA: TGCAGCGTGGGGCCTAGCGGGAGACGGAAGACCCAGTACTTC. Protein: CSVGPSGRRKTQYF.